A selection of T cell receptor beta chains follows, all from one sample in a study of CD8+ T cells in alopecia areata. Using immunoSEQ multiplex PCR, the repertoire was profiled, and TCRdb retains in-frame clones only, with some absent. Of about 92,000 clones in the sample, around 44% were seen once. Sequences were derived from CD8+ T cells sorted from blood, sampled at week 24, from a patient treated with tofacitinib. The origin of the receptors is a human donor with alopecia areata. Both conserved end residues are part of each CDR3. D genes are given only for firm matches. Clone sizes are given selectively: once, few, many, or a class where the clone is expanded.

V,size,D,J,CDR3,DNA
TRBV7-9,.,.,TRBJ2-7,CASSQGSSIYEQYF,TGTGCCAGCAGCCAAGGGAGTTCGATCTACGAGCAGTACTTC
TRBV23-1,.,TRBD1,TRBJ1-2,CASSPFGQGDGYTF,TGCGCCAGCAGTCCCTTTGGACAGGGGGATGGCTACACCTTC
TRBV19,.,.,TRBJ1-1,CASSIGQLEAFF,TGTGCCAGTAGTATTGGGCAGCTTGAAGCTTTCTTT
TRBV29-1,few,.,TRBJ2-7,CSVEGQETYEQYF,TGCAGCGTTGAAGGACAGGAAACCTACGAGCAGTACTTC
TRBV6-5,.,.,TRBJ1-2,CASSEGFYTF,TGTGCCAGCAGTGAAGGCTTTTACACCTTC
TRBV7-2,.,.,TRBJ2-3,CASSIRTASTDTQYF,TGTGCCAGCAGCATACGGACAGCTAGCACAGATACGCAGTATTTT
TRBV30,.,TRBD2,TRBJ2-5,CAWSVQTSGRGKTQYF,TGTGCCTGGAGTGTACAGACTAGCGGGAGAGGGAAGACCCAGTACTTC
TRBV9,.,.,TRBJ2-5,CASNLGRQGETQYF,TGTGCCAGCAACCTAGGGAGGCAGGGAGAGACCCAGTACTTC
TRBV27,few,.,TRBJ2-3,CASRREVGFSTDTQYF,TGTGCCAGCAGGAGGGAGGTAGGGTTTAGCACAGATACGCAGTATTTT
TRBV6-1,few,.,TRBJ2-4,CASSEAGRKNIQYF,TGTGCCAGCAGTGAAGCCGGGCGCAAAAACATTCAGTACTTC
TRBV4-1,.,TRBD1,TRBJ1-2,CASSQWAGTGNYGYTF,TGCGCCAGCAGCCAATGGGCCGGGACAGGCAACTATGGCTACACCTTC
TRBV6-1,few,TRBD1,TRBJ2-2,CASWDRGGTGELFF,TGTGCCAGTTGGGACAGGGGAGGCACCGGGGAGCTGTTTTTT
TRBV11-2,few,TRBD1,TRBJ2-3,CASSLMGTGGPDTQYF,TGTGCCAGCAGCTTAATGGGGACAGGGGGACCAGATACGCAGTATTTT
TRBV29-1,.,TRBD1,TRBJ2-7,CSVERTGYPYEQYF,TGCAGCGTTGAGAGGACAGGGTATCCCTACGAGCAGTACTTC
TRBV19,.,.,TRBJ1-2,CVSGSNYGYTF,TGTGTCTCCGGGAGCAACTATGGCTACACCTTC
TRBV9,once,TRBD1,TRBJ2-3,CASSEAGGWGNTQYF,TGTGCCAGCAGCGAAGCAGGGGGCTGGGGGAATACGCAGTATTTT
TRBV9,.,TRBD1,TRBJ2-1,CASSEGARWWDNEQFF,TGTGCCAGCAGCGAGGGGGCTCGGTGGTGGGACAATGAGCAGTTCTTC
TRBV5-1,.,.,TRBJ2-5,CASSLDAAGYGGGETQYF,TGCGCCAGCAGCTTGGATGCCGCCGGTTATGGCGGCGGGGAGACCCAGTACTTC
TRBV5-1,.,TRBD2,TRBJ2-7,CASSLAGGGSYEQYF,TGCGCCAGCAGCTTGGCCGGCGGGGGTTCCTACGAGCAGTACTTC
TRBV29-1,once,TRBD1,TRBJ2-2,CSVLTGETAGELFF,TGCAGCGTTCTGACAGGGGAAACAGCCGGGGAGCTGTTTTTT
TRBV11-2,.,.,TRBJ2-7,CASSSYHSAHEQYF,TGTGCCAGCAGCTCGTATCATAGCGCCCACGAGCAGTACTTC
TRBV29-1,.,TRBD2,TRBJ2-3,CSVRGLAEGGDTQYF,TGCAGCGTAAGGGGACTAGCGGAGGGGGGGGATACGCAGTATTTT
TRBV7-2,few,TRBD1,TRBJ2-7,CASRGQGFDEQYF,TGTGCCAGCAGGGGACAGGGTTTCGACGAGCAGTACTTC
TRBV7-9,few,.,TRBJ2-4,CASSVEGLAKNIQYF,TGTGCCAGCAGCGTGGAGGGCCTAGCCAAAAACATTCAGTACTTC
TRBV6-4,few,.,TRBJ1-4,CASSDQNQDRRRGKSNEKLFF,TGTGCCAGCAGTGACCAAAACCAGGACCGACGACGCGGCAAATCTAATGAAAAACTGTTTTTT
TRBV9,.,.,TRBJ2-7,CASSRTRDFPSYEQYF,TGTGCCAGCAGCCGGACCCGGGACTTCCCCTCCTACGAGCAGTACTTC
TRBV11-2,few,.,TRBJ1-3,CASSSGNTIYF,TGTGCCAGCAGCTCTGGAAACACCATATATTTT
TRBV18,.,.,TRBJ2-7,CASSGSNPEQYF,TGTGCCAGCTCAGGGTCCAACCCGGAGCAGTACTTC
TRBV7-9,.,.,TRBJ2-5,CASSFSGHQMLGETQYF,TGTGCCAGCAGCTTCTCGGGACATCAAATGCTGGGGGAGACCCAGTACTTC
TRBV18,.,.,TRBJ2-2,CASSPSGTNTGELFF,TGTGCCAGCTCACCCTCCGGGACAAACACCGGGGAGCTGTTTTTT
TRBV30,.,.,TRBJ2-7,CASFTSGLGEQYF,TGTGCCTCCTTTACCTCGGGGCTGGGCGAGCAGTACTTC
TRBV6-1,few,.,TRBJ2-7,CATEVDSYEQYF,TGTGCCACAGAGGTGGACTCCTACGAGCAGTACTTC
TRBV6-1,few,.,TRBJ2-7,CASSERASVARPYEQYF,TGTGCCAGCAGTGAACGCGCGTCGGTAGCTCGACCCTACGAGCAGTACTTC
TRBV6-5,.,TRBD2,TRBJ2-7,CVATSGYEQYF,TGTGTCGCGACTAGCGGCTACGAGCAGTACTTC
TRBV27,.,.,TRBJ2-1,CASSFGGTGEQFF,TGTGCCAGCAGTTTTGGGGGCACGGGTGAGCAGTTCTTC
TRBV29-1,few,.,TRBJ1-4,CSVVEGDEKLFF,TGCAGCGTTGTAGAGGGCGACGAAAAACTGTTTTTT
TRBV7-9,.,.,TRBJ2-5,CASSQDRLTQYF,TGTGCCAGCAGCCAAGACAGGTTAACCCAGTACTTC
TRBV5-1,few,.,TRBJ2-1,CASKQAENAYNEQFF,TGCGCCAGCAAGCAAGCGGAGAATGCCTACAATGAGCAGTTCTTC
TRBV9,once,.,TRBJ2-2,CASSLLSNPGNTGELFF,TGTGCCAGCAGCCTCTTATCCAATCCGGGTAACACCGGGGAGCTGTTTTTT
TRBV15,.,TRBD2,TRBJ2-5,CATSRGGLAGGPETQYF,TGTGCCACCAGCAGAGGAGGACTAGCGGGAGGGCCAGAGACCCAGTACTTC
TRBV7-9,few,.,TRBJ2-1,CASSTLGEEQFF,TGTGCCAGCAGCACGCTTGGGGAGGAGCAGTTCTTC
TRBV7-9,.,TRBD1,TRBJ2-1,CASSLGQGNEQFF,TGTGCCAGCAGCTTAGGACAGGGTAATGAGCAGTTCTTC
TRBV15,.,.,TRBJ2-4,CATSFQPLAGDIQYF,TGTGCCACCAGCTTCCAACCCCTAGCAGGAGACATTCAGTACTTC
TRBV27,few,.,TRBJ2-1,CASTSRGAKVEQFF,TGTGCCAGCACGTCCCGGGGGGCTAAGGTGGAGCAGTTCTTC
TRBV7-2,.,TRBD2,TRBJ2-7,CASSNSGLADYEQYF,TGTGCCAGCAGCAACTCGGGACTAGCGGACTACGAGCAGTACTTC